This T cell receptor (beta chain) came from a study of blood T cell repertoires in COVID-19. Background on the study: From the United States, Italy and Spain came samples of acute and convalescent COVID-19.

In the study's own analysis: Estimation of nucleated cell counts was performed using reference gene primer amplification. Clones were sequenced by immunoSEQ multiplex PCR, and TCRdb holds only the in-frame ones, with some missing. That table gives V, J and clone size, and the DNA gave D and trimming. The table lists 180,000 or so clones, roughly 87% of them singletons, with about 1.6% in the top ten. The sequence was obtained from a woman between 50 and 59 years old with acute or convalescent COVID-19. The sample was peripheral blood.

CDR3 residues: CATSEQDRVYGYTF. The CDR3 coding sequence is TGTGCCACCAGTGAGCAGGACAGGGTGTACGGCTACACCTTC. The chain couples TRBV24-1 to TRBJ1-2; 8 positions agree with TRBD1. There are 14 residues in the CDR3. Germline values: CDR1 KGHDR, CDR2 SFDVKD. V lost 4 bases, J lost 8 bases, and 8 bases stayed unmatched.